Listed below are T cell receptor beta chains from one sample, sequenced in a study of OX40 agonist ivuxolimab in advanced cancers. Sequencing used immunoSEQ multiplex PCR; TCRdb keeps in-frame clones, though not all of them. This sample yields 15,000 to 20,000 clones, of which approximately 83% are seen a single time; 12% belongs to the top ten. The sample in question was CD4+ or CD8+ T cells sorted from blood, obtained in a trial of the OX40 agonist ivuxolimab. Receptors originate from an adult with an advanced solid tumor such as melanoma, head and neck, liver or kidney cancer. Each CDR3 is given with its conserved first and last residue. Each record gives: V gene, clone size, D gene, J gene, CDR3 protein, CDR3 DNA. The D gene is left open where the match is weak. The size entry is marked missing in some rows and otherwise reads once, few, many or a size class.

>TRBV5-1|NA|NA|TRBJ2-3
CASSVGQGSDTQYF
TGCGCCAGCAGCGTCGGCCAGGGTTCAGATACGCAGTATTTT
>TRBV7-2|NA|NA|TRBJ2-3
CASSLAQGRGTDTQYF
TGTGCCAGCAGCTTAGCACAGGGTAGGGGAACAGATACGCAGTATTTT
>TRBV27|NA|TRBD1|TRBJ1-2
CASKDRDYGYTF
TGTGCCAGCAAGGACAGGGATTATGGCTACACCTTC
>TRBV30|NA|NA|TRBJ2-2
CAWSPNTGELFF
TGTGCCTGGAGTCCAAACACCGGGGAGCTGTTTTTT
>TRBV7-3|NA|NA|TRBJ1-1
CASSFARQEKNTEAFF
TGTGCCAGCAGCTTTGCAAGGCAGGAAAAAAACACTGAAGCTTTCTTT
>TRBV27|NA|NA|TRBJ1-5
CASGQPQHF
TGTGCCAGCGGACAGCCCCAGCATTTT
>TRBV6-6|NA|NA|TRBJ2-5
CASSYSLEALQETQYF
TGTGCCAGCAGTTACTCGCTTGAGGCACTCCAAGAGACCCAGTACTTC
>TRBV4-1|NA|NA|TRBJ2-2
CASRLKITGNTGELFF
TGCGCCAGCAGACTCAAGATAACCGGGAACACCGGGGAGCTGTTTTTT
>TRBV5-6|NA|TRBD1|TRBJ1-5
CASSLDGGTGFSNQPQHF
TGTGCCAGCAGCTTGGATGGGGGGACAGGGTTCAGCAATCAGCCCCAGCATTTT
>TRBV2|NA|NA|TRBJ1-1
CASSEGLNTEAFF
TGTGCCAGCAGTGAGGGGCTGAACACTGAAGCTTTCTTT
>TRBV11-1|NA|TRBD2|TRBJ2-3
CASSSGTSVGTDTQYF
TGTGCCAGCAGCTCCGGGACTAGCGTGGGCACAGATACGCAGTATTTT
>TRBV10-3|medium-sized|NA|TRBJ2-1
CAIGGAGYNEQFF
TGTGCCATCGGGGGGGCCGGGTACAATGAGCAGTTCTTC
>TRBV18|NA|TRBD2|TRBJ2-3
CASSPWTSEAADTQYF
TGTGCCAGCTCCCCCTGGACTAGCGAGGCCGCAGATACGCAGTATTTT
>TRBV10-3|NA|TRBD2|TRBJ2-5
CAISGTSGRSDFQETQYF
TGTGCCATCAGCGGGACTAGCGGAAGAAGTGATTTCCAAGAGACCCAGTACTTC
>TRBV9|NA|NA|TRBJ2-7
CASSVDIKGYEQYF
TGTGCCAGCAGCGTAGATATAAAAGGCTACGAGCAGTACTTC
>TRBV27|once|TRBD1|TRBJ2-1
CASGDSDNEQFF
TGTGCCAGCGGGGACAGTGACAATGAGCAGTTCTTC
>TRBV19|few|NA|TRBJ2-2
CASRRETGELFF
TGTGCCAGTCGCAGAGAAACCGGGGAGCTGTTTTTT
>TRBV27|NA|NA|TRBJ2-7
CASSLFSGNSYEQYF
TGTGCCAGCAGTCTATTCTCCGGGAACTCCTACGAGCAGTACTTC
>TRBV6-5|NA|NA|TRBJ2-7
CASTDSNSYEQYF
TGTGCCAGCACGGATTCCAACTCCTACGAGCAGTACTTC
>TRBV11-3|NA|TRBD2|TRBJ2-1
CASSLEAGDDNEQFF
TGTGCCAGCAGCTTAGAAGCGGGAGACGACAATGAGCAGTTCTTC
>TRBV18|NA|NA|TRBJ2-3
CASSGDTQYF
TGTGCCAGCTCAGGAGATACGCAGTATTTT
>TRBV5-4|NA|NA|TRBJ2-7
CASRQSADNEQYF
TGTGCCAGCAGGCAGAGCGCTGACAACGAGCAGTACTTC